This T cell receptor beta chain was identified in a study of blood T cell repertoires in COVID-19. Per the original data handling: Estimated nucleated cell counts came from reference gene primer amplification. The repertoire was sequenced with immunoSEQ multiplex PCR; TCRdb's copy has only in-frame clones and lacks some. D and trimming come from the DNA, and the V and J calls and clone size come from that table. The repertoire includes about 55,000 clones, approximately 85% of them detected once, and approximately 11% sits in the top ten. Germline V gene sequence: CDR1 MGHRA, CDR2 YSYEKL. The CDR3 covers 16 residues. Unmatched junction bases numbered 8, after V lost 4 bases and J lost 2 bases.

This sequence joins TRBV4-1 and TRBJ2-7, with 10 bases matching TRBD2. The receptor was derived from a human donor in a cohort sampled during active COVID-19. The material sequenced was peripheral blood. The CDR3 DNA reads TGCGCCAGCAGCCGCTCTAGCGGGAGCGAGACCTACGAGCAGTACTTC. This gives the protein CASSRSSGSETYEQYF.